This passage covers 11 T cell receptor beta chains from one sample sequenced in a study of T-cell memory formation after mild COVID-19. MiXCR was run by TCRdb on the 5' RACE reads, yielding one entry per CDR3 protein. The table records 200,000 to 300,000 distinct CDR3 sequences, about a sixth of them present only once. The sequenced sample was PBMCs or a T cell subset sorted from them (not recorded which). All receptors come from a man between 18 and 35 years old who had mild COVID-19 (a few samples of this study predate the infection). Cell type and time point are not known.

This clonotype occurred a few times. The chain carries TRBV5-5 and TRBJ1-2, with unresolved D. V shed 0 bases and J shed 8 bases, with 14 bases lying between them. The CDR3 is 14 amino acids. CDR1 SGHKS and CDR2 YYEKEE come from the germline V gene (reference sequence). The CDR3 is CASSLAVVLGGYTF. Written as DNA, the CDR3 is TGTGCCAGCAGCTTGGCCGTAGTACTCGGGGGCTACACCTTC.

The genes are TRBV29-1 and TRBJ1-2, with D tentatively TRBD1 (5 bases). The CDR3 totals 11 residues. V was trimmed by 7 bases and J by 4 bases, leaving 10 bases between them. Germline V CDR1 and CDR2: SQVTM, ANQGSEA. CDR3 sequence: CSATDSYGYTF. In nucleotides, the CDR3 is TGCAGCGCCACAGACAGCTATGGCTACACCTTC. The full variable domain, its missing parts supplied by reference TRBV29-1 and TRBJ1-2, is SAVISQKPSRDICQRGTSLTIQCQVDSQVTMMFWYRQQPGQSLTLIATANQGSEATYESGFVIDKFPISRPNLTFSTLTVSNMSPEDSSIYLCSATDSYGYTFGSGTRLTVV.

Notes on this clonotype: Compared with germline, one end of the junction differs, possibly owing to a read error. This chain links TRBV20-1 with TRBJ1-1; D unresolved. This CDR3 has 13 amino acids. CDR1 and CDR2 from the germline V gene are DFQATT and SNEGSKA (reference sequence). The chain's CDR3 is CSAANLLKTEAFF. The CDR3 DNA reads TGCAGTGCTGCCAACCTTTTGAAGACTGAAGCTTTCTTT.

This clonotype was picked up a small number of times. The chain links TRBV12-3 or TRBV12-4 to TRBJ2-3, with 9 bases identical to TRBD2. With 8 bases clipped from V and 3 bases from J, the junction kept 9 bases outside the gene matches. There are 15 residues in the CDR3. The chain's CDR3 is CASRRGTSKTDTQYF. The CDR3 bases are TGTGCCAGCCGTCGCGGGACTAGCAAAACAGATACGCAGTATTTT.

This chain joins TRBV7-8 and TRBJ1-5; D uncertain. V lost 5 bases and J 0 bases, leaving 11 bases between the germline ends. Looked up from germline, CDR1 is SGHVS and CDR2 is FQNEAQ. The CDR3 length is 15 residues. CDR3 DNA: TGTGCCAGCAGCCCCTCCATATATAGCAATCAGCCCCAGCATTTT. Protein sequence: CASSPSIYSNQPQHF. Together with reference TRBV7-8 and TRBJ1-5, the CDR3 gives the full variable domain: GAGVSQSPRYKVAKRGQDVALRCDPISGHVSLFWYQQALGQGPEFLTYFQNEAQLDKSGLPSDRFFAERPEGSVSTLKIQRTQQEDSAVYLCASSPSIYSNQPQHFGDGTRLSIL.

For this clonotype: A read error is possible here, since a much larger clone lies one base away. This CDR3 is CASSDFQETQYF. The CDR3 DNA follows: TGTGCCAGCAGTGACTTTCAAGAGACCCAGTACTTC. The rearrangement links TRBV28 to TRBJ2-5; D uncertain. This CDR3 comprises 12 residues. V lost 5 bases to trimming and J lost 2 bases, with 6 bases between them. Germline V gives CDR1 MDHEN, CDR2 SYDVKM.

This clonotype was seen only once. This chain connects TRBV2 to TRBJ2-5; D gene unclear. Trimming left V 1 base short and J 5 bases short, with 11 bases between. The V gene's germline CDR1 is SNHLY and CDR2 FYNNEI. The CDR3 sequence is 14 residues long. CDR3 DNA: TGTGCCAGCAGTGAAGGTCTTCTTTGGGAGACCCAGTACTTC. It specifies CASSEGLLWETQYF.

This chain joins TRBV6-5 and TRBJ1-1; 7 bases agree with TRBD1. CDR1 and CDR2 (germline): MNHEY, SVGAGI. The CDR3 loop spans 14 amino acids. With 3 bases clipped from V and 5 bases from J, the junction kept 6 bases outside the gene matches. The CDR3 region has the DNA TGTGCCAGCAGTTATGTGGCAGGGGGAACTGAAGCTTTCTTT. It codes for CASSYVAGGTEAFF.

The genes are TRBV6-5 and TRBJ1-2; D gene ambiguous. Trimming cost V 8 bases and J 1 base, with 11 bases left between them. The CDR3 has 13 residues. The germline gives CDR1 MNHEY, CDR2 SVGAGI. CDR3 in DNA: TGTGCCAGCGGCGCCAGGATTAACTATGGCTACACCTTC. It translates to CASGARINYGYTF.

The V and J genes are TRBV9 and TRBJ2-1; 10 bases agree with TRBD2. The CDR3 loop spans 15 amino acids. Germline V lookup: CDR1 SGDLS, CDR2 YYNGEE. V lost 0 bases and J lost 10; bases outside the gene matches: 7. CDR3 sequence (DNA): TGTGCCAGCAGCGTAGGGAGCGGGGGGGCCAACGAGCAGTTCTTC. Translating it yields CASSVGSGGANEQFF.

This chain joins TRBV11-2 and TRBJ2-7; a weak D match, TRBD2 (6 bases). This CDR3 has 13 amino acids. From germline, CDR1 is SGHAT and CDR2 FQNNGV. Trimming took 5 bases from V and 4 from J, leaving 12 bases between them. Here the CDR3 DNA reads TGTGCCAGCAGCCCTCGGGAGAGTTACGAGCAGTACTTC. Translated, it gives CASSPRESYEQYF.